This T cell receptor beta chain comes out of a study of beta chain features in type 1 diabetes. The CDR3 is 16 residues long. Germline CDR1 reads MDHEN; CDR2 reads SYDVKM. V lost 2 bases, J lost 2 bases, and 5 bases stayed unmatched. Expressed TCRB transcripts were sequenced after all isolated RNA was converted to cDNA. This table comes from immunoSEQ multiplex PCR, and its TCRdb copy is limited to in-frame clones, with some not included. The sample consists of about 620,000 clones, 15% to 17% of them appearing once. Whole-study findings and limits: Patients and controls would be equally affected if PCR favored shorter templates.

As regards this clone: Its antigen is unidentified.

Sequenced input: naive CD4+ T cells from blood. This receptor was identified in a man younger than 30 in good health. The genes are TRBV28 and TRBJ2-2; TRBD2 matches 7 bases. Written as DNA, the CDR3 is TGTGCCAGCAGTTTAGGGGCGGGAGTAAACACCGGGGAGCTGTTTTTT. This sequence encodes CASSLGAGVNTGELFF.